This T cell receptor (beta chain) was observed in a study of control samples from healthy donors and cancer patients. Clones were sequenced by immunoSEQ multiplex PCR, and TCRdb holds only the in-frame ones, with some missing. The sample table includes approximately 190,000 clones. CDR3 length equals 16 residues. Trimming cost V 1 base and J 7 bases, with 14 bases left between them. Germline values: CDR1 LGHDT, CDR2 YNNKEL (reference sequence). Material for sequencing was blood. The chain links TRBV3-1 (or the pseudogene TRBV3-2) to TRBJ1-6, with D possibly matching TRBD1 (5 bases). The sequence came from a woman aged 25 to 45 in good health. The CDR3 DNA sequence: TGTGCCAGCAGCCAAGCCGGCAGGGCGGTAAATTCACCCCTCCACTTT. Translating gives CASSQAGRAVNSPLHF.